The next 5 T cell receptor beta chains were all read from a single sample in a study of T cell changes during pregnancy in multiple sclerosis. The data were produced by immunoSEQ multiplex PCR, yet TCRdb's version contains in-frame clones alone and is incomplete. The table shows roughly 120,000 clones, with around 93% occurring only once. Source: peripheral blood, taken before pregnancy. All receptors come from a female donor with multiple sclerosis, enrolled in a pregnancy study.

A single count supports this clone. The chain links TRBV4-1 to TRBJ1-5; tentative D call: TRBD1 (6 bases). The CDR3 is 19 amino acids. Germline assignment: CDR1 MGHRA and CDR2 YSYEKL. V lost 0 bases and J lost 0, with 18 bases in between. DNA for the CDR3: TGCGCCAGCAGCCAAGATCTTGAGACAGGACAATATAGCAATCAGCCCCAGCATTTT. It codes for CASSQDLETGQYSNQPQHF.

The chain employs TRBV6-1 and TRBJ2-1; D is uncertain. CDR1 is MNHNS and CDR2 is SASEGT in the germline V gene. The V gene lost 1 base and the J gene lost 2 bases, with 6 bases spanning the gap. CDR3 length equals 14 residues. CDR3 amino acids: CASSEDGTYNEQFF. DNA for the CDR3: TGTGCCAGCAGTGAAGATGGCACCTACAATGAGCAGTTCTTC.

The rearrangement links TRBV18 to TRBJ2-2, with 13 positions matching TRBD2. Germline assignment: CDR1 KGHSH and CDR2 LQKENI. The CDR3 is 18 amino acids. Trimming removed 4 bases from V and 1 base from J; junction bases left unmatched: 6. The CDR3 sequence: CASSLRTSGRGNTGELFF. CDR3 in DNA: TGTGCCAGCTCACTGCGGACTAGCGGGAGAGGGAACACCGGGGAGCTGTTTTTT.

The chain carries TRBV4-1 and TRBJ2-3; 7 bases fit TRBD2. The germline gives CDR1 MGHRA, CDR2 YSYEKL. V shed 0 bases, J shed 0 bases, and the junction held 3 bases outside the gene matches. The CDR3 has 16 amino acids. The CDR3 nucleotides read TGCGCCAGCAGCCAAGATAACGGGAGGAGCACAGATACGCAGTATTTT. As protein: CASSQDNGRSTDTQYF.

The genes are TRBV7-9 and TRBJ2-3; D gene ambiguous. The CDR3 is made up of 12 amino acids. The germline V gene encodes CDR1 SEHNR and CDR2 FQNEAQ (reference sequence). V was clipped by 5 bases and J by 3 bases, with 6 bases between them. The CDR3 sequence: CASSLKTDTQYF. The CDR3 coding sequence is TGTGCCAGCAGCCTTAAAACAGATACGCAGTATTTT.